This T cell receptor beta chain appears in the sequencing data of a study of cytomegalovirus exposure and HLA in healthy donors. Study-level results: Productive status was seen about 87% or about 30% of the time for most TCR beta V segments in an earlier analysis. A later analysis reportedly found fewer N-insertions in an Asian-associated ancestry cluster than the roughly 700-donor mean. Exclusion as indistinguishable affected some V segments, including TRBV6-2 and TRBV6-3.

Primers: 60 Vbeta forward and 13 Jbeta reverse. Produced via immunoSEQ multiplex PCR; TCRdb's table is partial and in-frame only. The sample lists 90,000 to 110,000 clones, over 75% occurring once. Germline CDR1 reads MDHEN; CDR2 reads SYDVKM. V was clipped by 1 base and J by 2 bases, with 9 bases between them. The CDR3 totals 15 residues. With regard to this clone: Antigen specificity is unknown.

The rearrangement uses TRBV28 and TRBJ1-5, with D hard to call. The sequenced sample was PBMCs. This clonotype originated in a man aged 25 to 40 in good health and CMV-seropositive. This CDR3 is CASSLFPSGNQPQHF. The CDR3 DNA is TGTGCCAGCAGTTTATTCCCTAGCGGCAATCAGCCCCAGCATTTT.